What follows are 13 T cell receptor beta chains derived from one specimen sequenced in a study of T cells after yellow fever vaccination (dated by TCRdb to the late 2010s). Library preparation used 5' RACE. The sequencer was an Illumina HiSeq 2500. TCRdb handled the public reads itself, with Q25 trimming in fastp and clone calling in MiXCR, and kept productive beta chains. Each CDR3 protein appears once, grouped with its most common genes and DNA. The sample contains 450,000 to 600,000 distinct CDR3 sequences, about 14% of them found a single time. More than 12% of the sample goes to the ten largest clones. Per the publication, the treatment or condition label means: live attenuated yellow fever vaccine strain. This specimen consisted of PBMCs, obtained on the day of the yellow fever booster vaccination. All receptors derive from a man aged 30 to 39 who received the YFV17D yellow fever vaccine.

In this sample, this clonotype turned up a few times. The gene calls are TRBV9 and TRBJ1-5; the D is unclear. This CDR3 spans 14 amino acids. CDR1 SGDLS and CDR2 YYNGEE come from the germline V gene. V was cut by 0 bases and J by 4 bases, with 8 bases left in between. CDR3 sequence: CASSVEAWNQPQHF. CDR3 DNA: TGTGCCAGCAGCGTAGAAGCGTGGAATCAGCCCCAGCATTTT.

The genes are TRBV5-1 and TRBJ2-6; perhaps TRBD1 as D (6 bases). The CDR3 is made up of 17 amino acids. Per germline, CDR1 SGHRS and CDR2 YFSETQ. The ends were cut back, 0 bases at V and 0 bases at J, with 10 bases in the middle. CDR3 DNA sequence: TGCGCCAGCAGCTTGGTAGGGGGTACCTCTGGGGCCAACGTCCTGACTTTC. Amino acid sequence: CASSLVGGTSGANVLTF.

This clonotype appeared a few times. The chain recombines TRBV24-1 with TRBJ2-2; unclear D gene. This CDR3 has 15 residues. Germline CDR1 is KGHDR and CDR2 is SFDVKD. Trimming took 4 bases from V and 6 from J, leaving 14 bases between them. The CDR3 sequence is CATSERKTRPGELFF. The CDR3 DNA reads TGTGCCACCAGTGAGCGGAAAACCCGACCCGGGGAGCTGTTTTTT.

This clonotype appeared a few times. CDR3 in amino acids: CASSLLAGGNIQYF. CDR3 nucleotide sequence: TGTGCCAGCAGCTTACTAGCGGGAGGAAACATTCAGTACTTC. V usage is TRBV7-2 and J usage is TRBJ2-4; 11 bases line up with TRBD2. Per germline, CDR1 SGHTA and CDR2 FQGNSA. There are 14 residues in the CDR3. V dropped 2 bases and J dropped 6; count of bases not matched to a gene: 0.

V and J are TRBV7-9 and TRBJ2-7; either TRBD1 or TRBD2 may supply D (5 bases each). Trimming shortened V by 10 bases and J by 2 bases, and 9 bases separated the two germline ends. The CDR3 contains 11 residues. Germline loops: CDR1 SEHNR, CDR2 FQNEAQ (reference sequence). The CDR3 spells CAIEGTYEQYF. The CDR3 nucleotides are TGTGCCATTGAGGGGACCTACGAGCAGTACTTC.

The V and J genes are TRBV19 and TRBJ1-5; TRBD1 matches at 7 bases. CDR1 LNHDA and CDR2 SQIVND come from the germline V gene (reference sequence). V lost 4 bases, J lost 4 bases, and 7 bases stayed unmatched. CDR3 length: 15 amino acids. The CDR3 bases are TGTGCCAGTAGTAAGGTTCAGGGGGTAAATCAGCCCCAGCATTTT. It is translated as CASSKVQGVNQPQHF.

This clonotype was recorded many times. The chain combines TRBV5-1 with TRBJ2-5; no reliable D call. Germline CDR1 reads SGHRS; CDR2 reads YFSETQ. V was clipped by 5 bases and J by 1 base, with 6 bases between them. The CDR3 has 12 residues. CDR3 nucleotide sequence: TGCGCCAGCAGATCGGGCCAAGAGACCCAGTACTTC. It encodes CASRSGQETQYF.

On this clonotype: Mismatch with germline at one junction end may stem from a read error. This chain connects TRBV10-2 to TRBJ2-7; 8 nucleotides match TRBD2. CDR1 and CDR2 (germline): WSHSY, SAAADI. This CDR3 is 14 amino acids long. The CDR3 DNA is TGCGCCAGCAGTTTAGCGGGAATTTCTTACGCGCAGTACTTC. The encoded protein is CASSLAGISYAQYF.

In this sample, this clonotype turned up a few times. This rearrangement joins TRBV20-1 to TRBJ2-7; 7 bases match TRBD2. Germline values: CDR1 DFQATT, CDR2 SNEGSKA (reference sequence). This CDR3 region has 15 residues. After removal of 0 bases from V and 2 bases from J, the junction contained 7 bases not matched to a gene. This chain's CDR3 is CSARESGTTTYEQYF. The DNA for the CDR3 is TGCAGTGCTAGAGAGTCCGGGACTACTACCTACGAGCAGTACTTC.

The V call is TRBV7-6, the J call TRBJ2-1; 10 nucleotides align to TRBD2. V was clipped by 5 bases and J by 10 bases; unmatched bases: 8. This CDR3 has 14 residues. The germline V gene has CDR1 SGHVS and CDR2 FNYEAQ. The chain's CDR3 is CASSPRTSGREQFF. The CDR3 coding sequence is TGTGCCAGCAGCCCCCGGACTAGCGGTCGCGAGCAGTTCTTC.

The rearrangement joins TRBV28 to TRBJ2-2; D is perhaps TRBD2 (6 bases). V dropped 5 bases and J dropped 1 base, with 14 bases sitting between them. Germline values: CDR1 MDHEN, CDR2 SYDVKM. The CDR3 consists of 16 residues. For the CDR3, the DNA is TGTGCCAGCAGTCGGGAGCGACACCTGAACACCGGGGAGCTGTTTTTT. This gives the protein CASSRERHLNTGELFF.

V is TRBV7-2 and J is TRBJ2-7, with 8 bases lining up with TRBD1. CDR1 SGHTA and CDR2 FQGNSA come from the germline V gene. Trimming took 7 bases from V and 0 from J; bases not matched to a gene: 5. The CDR3 is 14 amino acids. The CDR3 reads CASIDRGGSYEQYF. The CDR3 nucleotides are TGTGCCAGCATCGACAGGGGAGGCTCCTACGAGCAGTACTTC.

This clonotype occurred a few times. The chain employs TRBV6-6 and TRBJ1-4; D is undetermined. This CDR3 region has 12 residues. Looked up from germline, CDR1 is MNHNY and CDR2 is SVGAGI (reference sequence). The V and J ends lost 6 bases and 8 bases respectively, with 10 bases between them. CDR3 in DNA: TGTGCCAGCAGAGAGCATAACGAAAAACTGTTTTTT. Translated: CASREHNEKLFF.